This TCR beta chain was sequenced for a study of blood T cell repertoires in COVID-19. Looking at the study overall: COVID-19 samples, acute and convalescent, were from the United States, Italy and Spain. T cells, B-cell-depleted T cells, or PBMCs provided the cDNA or gDNA that served as material.

Methods used by the authors: Reference gene primer amplification gave estimated nucleated cell counts. This table comes from immunoSEQ multiplex PCR, and its TCRdb copy is limited to in-frame clones, with some not included. D and trimming were read from the DNA, whereas the V and J calls and clone size are those reported in that table. The repertoire holds just over 15,000 clones, with about 80% as singletons. Sequencing was performed on peripheral blood. This receptor was obtained from a human donor in a cohort sampled during active COVID-19.

CDR3 sequence reads: CASSLGHPGANVLTF. For the CDR3, the DNA is TGTGCCAGCAGCTTAGGACACCCTGGGGCCAACGTCCTGACTTTC. The J gene is TRBJ2-6, the V gene TRBV7-9; D is uncertain. The ends were cut back, 1 base at V and 2 bases at J, with 6 bases in the middle. CDR1 is SEHNR, CDR2 FQNEAQ, per germline (reference sequence). CDR3 length: 15 amino acids.